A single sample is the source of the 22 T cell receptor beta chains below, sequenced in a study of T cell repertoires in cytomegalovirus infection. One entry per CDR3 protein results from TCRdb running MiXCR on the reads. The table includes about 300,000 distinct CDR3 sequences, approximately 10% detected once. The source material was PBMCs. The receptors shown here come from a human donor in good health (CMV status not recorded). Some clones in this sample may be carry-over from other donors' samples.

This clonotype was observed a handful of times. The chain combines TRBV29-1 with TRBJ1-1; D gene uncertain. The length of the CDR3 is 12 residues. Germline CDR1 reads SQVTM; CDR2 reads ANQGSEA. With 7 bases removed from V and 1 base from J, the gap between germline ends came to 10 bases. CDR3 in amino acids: CSATSTNTEAFF. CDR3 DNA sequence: TGCAGCGCAACAAGTACGAACACTGAAGCTTTCTTT. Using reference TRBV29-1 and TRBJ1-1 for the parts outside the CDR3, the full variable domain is SAVISQKPSRDICQRGTSLTIQCQVDSQVTMMFWYRQQPGQSLTLIATANQGSEATYESGFVIDKFPISRPNLTFSTLTVSNMSPEDSSIYLCSATSTNTEAFFGQGTRLTVV.

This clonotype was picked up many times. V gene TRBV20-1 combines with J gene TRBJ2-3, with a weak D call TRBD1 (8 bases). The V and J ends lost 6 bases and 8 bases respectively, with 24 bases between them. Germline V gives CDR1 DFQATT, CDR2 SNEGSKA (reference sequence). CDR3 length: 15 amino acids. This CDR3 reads CSAPVGQGSGGTQYF. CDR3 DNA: TGCAGTGCCCCCGTAGGACAGGGATCGGGGGGTACGCAGTATTTT.

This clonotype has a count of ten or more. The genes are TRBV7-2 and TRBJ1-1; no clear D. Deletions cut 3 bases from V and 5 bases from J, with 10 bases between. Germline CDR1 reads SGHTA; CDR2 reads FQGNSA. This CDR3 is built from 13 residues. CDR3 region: CASSFSGLTEAFF. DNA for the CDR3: TGTGCCAGCAGCTTTAGCGGTTTAACTGAAGCTTTCTTT.

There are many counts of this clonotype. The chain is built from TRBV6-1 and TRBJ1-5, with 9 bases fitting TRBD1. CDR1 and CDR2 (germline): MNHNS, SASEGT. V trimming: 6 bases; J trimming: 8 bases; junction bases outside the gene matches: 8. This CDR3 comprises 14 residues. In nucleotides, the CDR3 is TGTGCCAGCAGGACCACAGGGGGCTTGGAGCCCCAGCATTTT. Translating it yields CASRTTGGLEPQHF.

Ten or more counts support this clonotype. The CDR3 is CASSPNGRGNEQFF. CDR3 nucleotides: TGTGCCAGCTCACCAAATGGGCGGGGGAATGAGCAGTTCTTC. The chain recombines TRBV18 with TRBJ2-1; 7 bases map to TRBD2. Germline V gene sequence: CDR1 KGHSH, CDR2 LQKENI. The CDR3 is made up of 14 amino acids. Unmatched junction bases numbered 5, after V lost 2 bases and J lost 7 bases.

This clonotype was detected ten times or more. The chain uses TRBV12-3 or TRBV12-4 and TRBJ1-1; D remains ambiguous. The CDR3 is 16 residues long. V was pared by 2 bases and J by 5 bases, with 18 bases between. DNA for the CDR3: TGTGCCAGCAGTTTACCGGGTAGGAGAGCGAAAACTGAAGCTTTCTTT. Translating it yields CASSLPGRRAKTEAFF.

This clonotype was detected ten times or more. CDR3 in DNA: TGCGCCAGCAGCCTGGAAGGGGCGACCTACAATGAGCAGTTCTTC. Translated, it gives CASSLEGATYNEQFF. V gene TRBV5-1 combines with J gene TRBJ2-1; D is possibly TRBD1 (5 bases). With 4 bases removed from V and 2 bases from J, the gap between germline ends came to 13 bases. Germline V gives CDR1 SGHRS, CDR2 YFSETQ. The length of the CDR3 is 15 residues. Full variable domain (rest looked up from reference TRBV5-1 and TRBJ2-1): KAGVTQTPRYLIKTRGQQVTLSCSPISGHRSVSWYQQTPGQGLQFLFEYFSETQRNKGNFPGRFSGRQFSNSRSEMNVSTLELGDSALYLCASSLEGATYNEQFFGPGTRLTVL.

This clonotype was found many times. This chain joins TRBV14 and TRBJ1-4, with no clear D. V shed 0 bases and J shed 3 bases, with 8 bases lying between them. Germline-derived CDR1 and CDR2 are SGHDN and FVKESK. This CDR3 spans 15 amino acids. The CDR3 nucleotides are TGTGCCAGCAGCCAAGAGATGTCAGCTAATGAAAAACTGTTTTTT. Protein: CASSQEMSANEKLFF.

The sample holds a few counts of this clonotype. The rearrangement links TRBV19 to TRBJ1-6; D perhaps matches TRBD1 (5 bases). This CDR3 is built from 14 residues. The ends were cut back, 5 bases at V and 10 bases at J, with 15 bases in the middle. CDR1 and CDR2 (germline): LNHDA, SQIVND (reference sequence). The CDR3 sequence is CASSPTEGWSPLHF. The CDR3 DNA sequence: TGTGCCAGTAGTCCGACGGAGGGGTGGTCACCCCTCCACTTT.

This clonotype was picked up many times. The CDR3 bases are TGTGCCAGCAGTGGGTTAGCGGGGGGGCGGGATACGCAGTATTTT. The encoded protein is CASSGLAGGRDTQYF. The V and J genes are TRBV6-1 and TRBJ2-3, with 11 positions matching TRBD2. CDR1 and CDR2 (germline): MNHNS, SASEGT. Germline trimming cut 4 bases from V and 6 bases from J; bases unmatched to any gene: 6. This CDR3 is built from 15 residues.

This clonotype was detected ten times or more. For the CDR3, the DNA is TGTGCCAGCAGTAATCCCGGGACAGCGTACAATGAGCAGTTCTTC. As protein: CASSNPGTAYNEQFF. The chain combines TRBV6-5 with TRBJ2-1; 7 bases are a match to TRBD1. In germline, CDR1 is MNHEY, CDR2 SVGAGI. CDR3 length: 15 amino acids. J gave up 4 bases and V 5 bases, and 8 bases lay outside the gene matches.

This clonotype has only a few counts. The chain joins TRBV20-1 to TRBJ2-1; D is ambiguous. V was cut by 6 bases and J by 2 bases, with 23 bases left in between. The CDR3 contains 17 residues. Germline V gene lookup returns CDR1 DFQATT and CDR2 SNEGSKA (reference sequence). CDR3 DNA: TGCAGTGCACTACCGGAGACGGGTTCCCTGACCTACAATGAGCAGTTCTTC. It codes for CSALPETGSLTYNEQFF.

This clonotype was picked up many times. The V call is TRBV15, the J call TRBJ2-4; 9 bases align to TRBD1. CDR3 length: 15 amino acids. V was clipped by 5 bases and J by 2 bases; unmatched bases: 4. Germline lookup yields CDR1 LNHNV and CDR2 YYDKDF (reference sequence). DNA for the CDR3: TGTGCCACCAGCGTACAGGGGGCGTCCAAAAACATTCAGTACTTC. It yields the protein CATSVQGASKNIQYF.

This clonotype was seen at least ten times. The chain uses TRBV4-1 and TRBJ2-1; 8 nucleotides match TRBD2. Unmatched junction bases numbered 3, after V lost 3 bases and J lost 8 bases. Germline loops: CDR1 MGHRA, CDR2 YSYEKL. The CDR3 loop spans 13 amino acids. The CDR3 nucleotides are TGCGCCAGCAGCCAGCGGGGGGATGATGAGCAGTTCTTC. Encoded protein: CASSQRGDDEQFF.

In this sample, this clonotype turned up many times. The CDR3 region is CASRRYTGELFF. The CDR3 nucleotides are TGTGCCAGCCGTAGATACACCGGGGAGCTGTTTTTT. This chain connects TRBV12-3 or TRBV12-4 to TRBJ2-2; D call uncertain. V lost 8 bases to trimming and J lost 3 bases, with 7 bases between them. The CDR3 is 12 amino acids.

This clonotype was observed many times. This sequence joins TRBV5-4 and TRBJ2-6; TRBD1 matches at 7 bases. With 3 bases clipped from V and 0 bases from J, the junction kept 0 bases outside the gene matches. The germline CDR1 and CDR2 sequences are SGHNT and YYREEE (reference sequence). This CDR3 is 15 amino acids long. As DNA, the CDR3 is TGTGCCAGCAGCTGGGACAGCTCTGGGGCCAACGTCCTGACTTTC. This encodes CASSWDSSGANVLTF.

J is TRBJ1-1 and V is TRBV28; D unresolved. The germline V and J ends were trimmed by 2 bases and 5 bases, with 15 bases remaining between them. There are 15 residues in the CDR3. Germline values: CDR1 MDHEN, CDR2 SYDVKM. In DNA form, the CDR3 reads TGTGCCAGCAGTTTACGTGCCGGGAGAAAGACTGAAGCTTTCTTT. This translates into CASSLRAGRKTEAFF.

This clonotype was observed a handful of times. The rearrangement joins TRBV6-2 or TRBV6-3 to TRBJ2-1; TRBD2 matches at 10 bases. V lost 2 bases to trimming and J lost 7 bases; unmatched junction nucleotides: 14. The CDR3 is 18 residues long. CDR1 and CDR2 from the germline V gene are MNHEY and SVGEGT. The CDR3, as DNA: TGTGCCAGCAGTTACGCGTCGGCTAGCGGGGGTCAAAGAAATGAGCAGTTCTTC. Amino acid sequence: CASSYASASGGQRNEQFF.

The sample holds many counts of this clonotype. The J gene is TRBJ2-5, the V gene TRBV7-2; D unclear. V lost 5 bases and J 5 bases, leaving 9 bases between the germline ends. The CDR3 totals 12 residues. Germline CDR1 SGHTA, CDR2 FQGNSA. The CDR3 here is CASSPKKETQYF. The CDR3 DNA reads TGTGCCAGCAGCCCCAAAAAGGAGACCCAGTACTTC.

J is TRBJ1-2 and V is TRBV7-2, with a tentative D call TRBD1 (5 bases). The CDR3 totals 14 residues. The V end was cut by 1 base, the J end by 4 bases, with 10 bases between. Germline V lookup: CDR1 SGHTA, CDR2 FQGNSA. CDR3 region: CASSLGDGAYGYTF. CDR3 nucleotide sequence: TGTGCCAGCAGCTTAGGGGACGGCGCCTATGGCTACACCTTC.

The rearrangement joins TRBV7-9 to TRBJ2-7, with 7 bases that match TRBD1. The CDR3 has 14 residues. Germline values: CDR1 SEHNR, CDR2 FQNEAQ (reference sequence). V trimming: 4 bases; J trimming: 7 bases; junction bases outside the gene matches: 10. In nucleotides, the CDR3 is TGTGCCAGCAGCTCCCTCCGGACAGGAGATGAGCAGTACGTC. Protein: CASSSLRTGDEQYV.

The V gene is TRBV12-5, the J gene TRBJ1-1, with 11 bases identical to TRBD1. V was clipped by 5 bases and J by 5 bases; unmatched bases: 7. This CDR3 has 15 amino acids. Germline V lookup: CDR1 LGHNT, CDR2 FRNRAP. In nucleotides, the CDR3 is TGTGCTAGTGGTCCAGGACAGGGGGCAGGAACTGAAGCTTTCTTT. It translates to CASGPGQGAGTEAFF.